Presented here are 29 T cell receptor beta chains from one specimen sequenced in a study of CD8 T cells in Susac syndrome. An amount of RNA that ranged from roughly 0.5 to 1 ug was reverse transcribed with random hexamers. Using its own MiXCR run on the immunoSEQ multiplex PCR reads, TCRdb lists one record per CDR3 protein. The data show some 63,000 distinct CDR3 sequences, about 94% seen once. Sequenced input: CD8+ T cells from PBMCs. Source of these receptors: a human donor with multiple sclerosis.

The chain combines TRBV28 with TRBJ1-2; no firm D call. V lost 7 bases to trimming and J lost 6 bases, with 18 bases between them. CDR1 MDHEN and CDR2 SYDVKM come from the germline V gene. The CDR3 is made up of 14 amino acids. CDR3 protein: CASTPGGRKDGYTF. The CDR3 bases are TGTGCCAGCACCCCCGGAGGGAGGAAGGATGGCTACACCTTC.

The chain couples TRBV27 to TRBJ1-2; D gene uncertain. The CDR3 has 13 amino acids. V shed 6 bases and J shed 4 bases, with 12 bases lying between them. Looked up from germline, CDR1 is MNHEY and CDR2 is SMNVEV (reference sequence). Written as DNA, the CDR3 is TGTGCCAGCAGCTCCCAAAGGACCTATGGCTACACCTTC. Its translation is CASSSQRTYGYTF.

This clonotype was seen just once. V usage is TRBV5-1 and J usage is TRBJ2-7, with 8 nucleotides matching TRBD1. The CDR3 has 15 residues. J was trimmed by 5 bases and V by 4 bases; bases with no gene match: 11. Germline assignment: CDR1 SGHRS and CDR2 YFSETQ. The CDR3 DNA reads TGCGCCAGCAGCCCAAGGCAGGGGGCTGGGAACGAGCAGTACTTC. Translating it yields CASSPRQGAGNEQYF.

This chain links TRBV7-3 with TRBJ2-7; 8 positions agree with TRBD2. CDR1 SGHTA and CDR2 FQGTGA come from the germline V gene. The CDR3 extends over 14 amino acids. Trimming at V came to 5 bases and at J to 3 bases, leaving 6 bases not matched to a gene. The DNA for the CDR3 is TGTGCCAGCAGCCGGAGCGGGGGAGTCTACGAGCAGTACTTC. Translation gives CASSRSGGVYEQYF.

DNA of the CDR3: TGTGCCAGCAGCGTAGAGGCGGGGGGCTTCCTCAATGAGCAGTTCTTC. It codes for CASSVEAGGFLNEQFF. The V call is TRBV9, the J call TRBJ2-1, with 8 bases aligning to TRBD2. The V segment lost 0 bases and the J segment 6 bases; nucleotides outside the gene matches: 8. Looked up from germline, CDR1 is SGDLS and CDR2 is YYNGEE. This CDR3 comprises 16 residues.

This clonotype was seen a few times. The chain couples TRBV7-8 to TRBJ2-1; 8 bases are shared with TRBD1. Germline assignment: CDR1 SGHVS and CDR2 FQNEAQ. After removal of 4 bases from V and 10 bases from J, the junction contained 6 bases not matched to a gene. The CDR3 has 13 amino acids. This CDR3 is CASSSDRVGEQFF. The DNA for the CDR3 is TGTGCCAGCAGCTCGGACAGGGTGGGCGAGCAGTTCTTC.

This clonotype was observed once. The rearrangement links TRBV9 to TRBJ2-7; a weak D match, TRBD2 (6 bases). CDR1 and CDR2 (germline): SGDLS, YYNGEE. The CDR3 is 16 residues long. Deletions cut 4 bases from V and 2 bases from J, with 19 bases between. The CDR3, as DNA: TGTGCCAGCAGCCTTTCTTCGGGACTTTCCGCCTACGAGCAGTACTTC. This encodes CASSLSSGLSAYEQYF.

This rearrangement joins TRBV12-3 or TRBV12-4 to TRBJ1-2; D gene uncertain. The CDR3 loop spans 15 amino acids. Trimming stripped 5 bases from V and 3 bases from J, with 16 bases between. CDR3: CASSTRTRRDYGYTF. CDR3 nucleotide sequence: TGTGCCAGCAGTACTCGGACCAGAAGGGACTATGGCTACACCTTC.

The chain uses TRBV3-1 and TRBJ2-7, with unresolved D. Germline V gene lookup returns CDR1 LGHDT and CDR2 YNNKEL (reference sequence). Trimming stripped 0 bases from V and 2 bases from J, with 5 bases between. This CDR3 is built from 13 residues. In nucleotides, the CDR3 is TGTGCCAGCAGCCAAGACTCCGCCTACGAGCAGTACTTC. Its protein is CASSQDSAYEQYF.

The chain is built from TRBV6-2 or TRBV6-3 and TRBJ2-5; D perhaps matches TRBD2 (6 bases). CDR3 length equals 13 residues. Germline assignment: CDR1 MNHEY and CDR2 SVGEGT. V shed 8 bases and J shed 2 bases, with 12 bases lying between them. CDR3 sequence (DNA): TGTGCCAGCCGCGGGGCCGGGCAAGAGACCCAGTACTTC. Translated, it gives CASRGAGQETQYF.

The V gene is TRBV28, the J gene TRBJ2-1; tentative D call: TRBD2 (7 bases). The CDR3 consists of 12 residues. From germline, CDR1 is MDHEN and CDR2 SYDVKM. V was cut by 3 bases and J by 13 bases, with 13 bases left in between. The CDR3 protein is CASSLGRGAQFF. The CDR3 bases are TGTGCCAGCAGTTTGGGTCGGGGGGCACAGTTCTTC.

In DNA, the CDR3 is TGTGCCAGCAGCTCCAGCGGGGCCCGTTTGGGAGAAGCTTTCTTT. Protein: CASSSSGARLGEAFF. The chain links TRBV7-9 to TRBJ1-1; a possible D gene is TRBD1 (5 bases). The CDR3 has 15 residues. Per germline, CDR1 SEHNR and CDR2 FQNEAQ (reference sequence). Trimming stripped 4 bases from V and 8 bases from J, with 20 bases between.

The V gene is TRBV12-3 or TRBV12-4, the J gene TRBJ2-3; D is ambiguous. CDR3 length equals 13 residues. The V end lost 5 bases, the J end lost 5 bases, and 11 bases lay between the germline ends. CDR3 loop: CASSPYLGDTQYF. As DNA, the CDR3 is TGTGCCAGCAGTCCCTATTTAGGAGATACGCAGTATTTT.

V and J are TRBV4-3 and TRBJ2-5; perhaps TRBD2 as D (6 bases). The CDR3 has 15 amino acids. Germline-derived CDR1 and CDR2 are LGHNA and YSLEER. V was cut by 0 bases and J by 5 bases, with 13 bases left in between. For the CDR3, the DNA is TGCGCCAGCAGCCAAGATCGGAGGGGAGGTGAGACCCAGTACTTC. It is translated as CASSQDRRGGETQYF.

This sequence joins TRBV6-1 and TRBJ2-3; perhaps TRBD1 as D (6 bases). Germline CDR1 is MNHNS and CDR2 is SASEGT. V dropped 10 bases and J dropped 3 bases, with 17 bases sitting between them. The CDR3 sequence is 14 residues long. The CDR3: CATNRDGRTDTQYF. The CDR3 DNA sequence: TGTGCCACTAACAGGGACGGGCGGACAGATACGCAGTATTTT.

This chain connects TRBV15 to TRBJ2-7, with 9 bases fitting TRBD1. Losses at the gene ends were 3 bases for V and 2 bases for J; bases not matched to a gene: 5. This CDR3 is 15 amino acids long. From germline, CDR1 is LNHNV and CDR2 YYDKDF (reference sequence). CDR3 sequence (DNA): TGTGCCACCAGCAGTCCCCGGACAGGGGCCTACGAGCAGTACTTC. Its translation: CATSSPRTGAYEQYF.

Here the CDR3 DNA reads TGTGCCAGCAGTTTAAGCGGATATGGCTACACCTTC. It codes for CASSLSGYGYTF. The chain carries TRBV28 and TRBJ1-2; D remains unclear. The ends were cut back, 2 bases at V and 5 bases at J, with 6 bases in the middle. Germline-derived CDR1 and CDR2 are MDHEN and SYDVKM. This CDR3 has 12 residues.

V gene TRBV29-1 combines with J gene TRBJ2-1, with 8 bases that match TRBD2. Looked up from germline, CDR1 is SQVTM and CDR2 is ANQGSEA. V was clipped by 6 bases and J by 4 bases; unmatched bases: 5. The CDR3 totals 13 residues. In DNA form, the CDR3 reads TGCAGCGTAGTTAGCGGGGTTTACAATGAGCAGTTCTTC. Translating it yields CSVVSGVYNEQFF.

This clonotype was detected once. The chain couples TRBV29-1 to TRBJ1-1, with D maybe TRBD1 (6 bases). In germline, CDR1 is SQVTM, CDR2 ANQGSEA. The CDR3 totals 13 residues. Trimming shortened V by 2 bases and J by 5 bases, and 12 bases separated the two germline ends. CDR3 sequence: CSVEWGASTEAFF. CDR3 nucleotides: TGCAGCGTTGAATGGGGGGCGAGTACTGAAGCTTTCTTT.

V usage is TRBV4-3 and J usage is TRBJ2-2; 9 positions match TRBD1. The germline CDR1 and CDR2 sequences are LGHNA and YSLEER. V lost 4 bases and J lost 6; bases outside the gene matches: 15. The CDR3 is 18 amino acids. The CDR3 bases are TGCGCCAGCAGCCCGGCACGGGACAGGGAATGGGAAGCCGGGGAGCTGTTTTTT. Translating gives CASSPARDREWEAGELFF.

In DNA form, the CDR3 reads TGCGCCAGCAGCCAAGTTCTAGATGAAAAACTGTTTTTT. It translates to CASSQVLDEKLFF. The chain carries TRBV4-3 and TRBJ1-4; D is uncertain. The V end lost 1 base, the J end lost 6 bases, and 6 bases lay between the germline ends. Germline CDR1 reads LGHNA; CDR2 reads YSLEER. CDR3 length: 13 amino acids.

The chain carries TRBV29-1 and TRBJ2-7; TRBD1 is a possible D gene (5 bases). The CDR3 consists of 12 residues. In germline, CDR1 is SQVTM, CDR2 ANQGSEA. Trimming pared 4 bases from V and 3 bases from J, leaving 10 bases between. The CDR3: CSVVGQGYEQYF. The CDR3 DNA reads TGCAGCGTTGTGGGCCAGGGCTACGAGCAGTACTTC.

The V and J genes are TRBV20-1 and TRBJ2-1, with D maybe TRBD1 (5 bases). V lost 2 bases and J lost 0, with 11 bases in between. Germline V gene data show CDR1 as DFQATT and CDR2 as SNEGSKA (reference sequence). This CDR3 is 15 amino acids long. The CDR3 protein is CSARLRGFSYNEQFF. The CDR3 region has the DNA TGCAGTGCTAGATTAAGGGGCTTCTCCTACAATGAGCAGTTCTTC.

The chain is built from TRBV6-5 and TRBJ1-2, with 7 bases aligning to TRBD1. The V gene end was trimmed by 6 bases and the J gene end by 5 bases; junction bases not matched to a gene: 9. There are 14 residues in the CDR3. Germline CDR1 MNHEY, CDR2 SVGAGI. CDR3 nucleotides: TGTGCCAGCAGCCCAGGGACAGCAACATATGGCTACACCTTC. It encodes CASSPGTATYGYTF.

The CDR3 here is CASSVRQLSYEQYF. The DNA for the CDR3 is TGTGCCAGCAGCGTCCGACAACTCTCCTACGAGCAGTACTTC. The chain carries TRBV7-8 and TRBJ2-7; D call uncertain. The germline V gene has CDR1 SGHVS and CDR2 FQNEAQ. The CDR3 is made up of 14 amino acids. The V end lost 5 bases, the J end lost 0 bases, and 11 bases lay between the germline ends.

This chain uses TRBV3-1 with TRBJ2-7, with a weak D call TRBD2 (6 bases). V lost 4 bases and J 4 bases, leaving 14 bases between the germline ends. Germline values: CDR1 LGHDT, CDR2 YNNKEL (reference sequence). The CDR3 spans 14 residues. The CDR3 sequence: CASSPAGGAYEQYF. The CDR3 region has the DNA TGTGCCAGCAGCCCCGCTGGAGGGGCTTACGAGCAGTACTTC.

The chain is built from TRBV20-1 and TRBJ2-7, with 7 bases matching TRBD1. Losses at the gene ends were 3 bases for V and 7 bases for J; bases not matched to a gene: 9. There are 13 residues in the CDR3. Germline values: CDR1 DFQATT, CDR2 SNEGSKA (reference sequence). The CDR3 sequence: CSASSGGNNEQYF. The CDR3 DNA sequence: TGCAGTGCTAGTTCAGGGGGTAATAATGAGCAGTACTTC.

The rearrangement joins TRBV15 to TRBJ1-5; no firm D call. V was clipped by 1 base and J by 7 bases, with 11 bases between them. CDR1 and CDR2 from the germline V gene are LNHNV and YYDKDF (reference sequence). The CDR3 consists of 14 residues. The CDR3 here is CATSRGQVNQPQHF. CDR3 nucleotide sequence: TGTGCCACCAGCAGAGGGCAGGTTAACCAGCCCCAGCATTTT.

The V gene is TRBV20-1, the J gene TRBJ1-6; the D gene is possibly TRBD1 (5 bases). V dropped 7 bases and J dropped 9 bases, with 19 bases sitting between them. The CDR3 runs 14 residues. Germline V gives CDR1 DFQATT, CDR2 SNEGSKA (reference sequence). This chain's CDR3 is CSVNPLAGGSPLHF. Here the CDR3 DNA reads TGCAGTGTTAATCCCCTCGCGGGGGGTTCACCCCTCCACTTT.